This record covers a single TCR beta chain. This record comes from a study of blood T cell repertoires in COVID-19. At the level of the study: Some COVID-19 samples were acute and others convalescent; all came from the United States, Italy and Spain. Sample material is recorded as cDNA or gDNA derived from T cells, B-cell-depleted T cells, or PBMCs.

V was pared by 2 bases and J by 2 bases, with 11 bases between. The V gene's germline CDR1 is SGHTA and CDR2 FQGNSA. The CDR3 runs to 15 residues. As originally analysed: Reference gene primer amplification gave estimated nucleated cell counts. Profiled with immunoSEQ multiplex PCR; TCRdb holds only in-frame clones, not every one. The V and J calls and clone size are taken from that table; D and trimming were inferred from the DNA. The sample lists 200,000 to 300,000 clones, around 87% occurring once. The J gene is TRBJ2-3, the V gene TRBV7-2; a possible D gene is TRBD2 (6 bases). The sample comprised peripheral blood. The source is a woman aged 45-59 years with acute or convalescent COVID-19. The CDR3 bases are TGTGCCAGCAGCTTACTGGCGGGGTACACAGATACGCAGTATTTT. This sequence encodes CASSLLAGYTDTQYF.